A selection of T cell receptor beta chains follows, all from one sample in a study of T cell repertoires in cytomegalovirus infection. TCRdb reanalysed the reads using MiXCR and keeps one entry per CDR3 protein. The table includes 100,000 to 120,000 distinct CDR3 sequences, more than 30% detected once. These receptors' antigens are unknown. The sample in question was CD8+ T cells from cultured PBMCs, obtained from culture after CMV antigen stimulation. The receptors stem from a human donor in good health (CMV status not recorded). Some clones in this sample may be carry-over from other donors' samples. Each CDR3 is given with its conserved first and last residue.

>TRBJ1-3|TRBV6-6
CASEVIQGYGNTIYF
>TRBJ1-5|TRBV6-1
CASSSTQYSNQPQHF
>TRBJ2-1|TRBV20-1
CSARDPLGAPTYNEQFF
>TRBJ2-1|TRBV5-1
CASSLGRDSTYNEQFF
>TRBJ1-1|TRBV6-5
CASSYSKVNTEAFF
>TRBJ1-2|TRBV7-2
CASSEDSTGGHYGYTF
>TRBJ2-7|TRBV28
CASSSYDRGYEQYF
>TRBJ2-5|TRBV12-3/TRBV12-4
CASSRTSGYQETQYF
>TRBJ2-7|TRBV15
CATSSIWDGAYEQYF
>TRBJ2-1|TRBV19
CASSIAGATSYNEQFF
>TRBJ2-1|TRBV7-4
CASSLSTASSYNEQFF
>TRBJ2-1|TRBV6-1
CASTSGTAYYNEQFF
>TRBJ1-5|TRBV7-6
CANSLKFSGPQHF
>TRBJ2-7|TRBV4-1
CASSRSSGGAVEQYF
>TRBJ1-1|TRBV7-6
CASSSNTEAFF
>TRBJ1-2|TRBV7-4
CASSLGWTGDNYGYTF
>TRBJ2-3|TRBV7-2
CASSDWGSDTQYF
>TRBJ1-4|TRBV27
CASSPGTAFEKLFF
>TRBJ1-2|TRBV7-9
CASSPLTGGYGYTF
>TRBJ1-1|TRBV6-5
CASSHPIRRQGGVNTEAFF
>TRBJ2-1|TRBV19
CASRDGKWSYNEQFF
>TRBJ2-2|TRBV6-2/TRBV6-3
CASRTRDNTGELFF
>TRBJ2-7|TRBV7-2
CASSFGTGAYEQYF
>TRBJ2-2|TRBV29-1
CSVISGTGVSTGELFF
>TRBJ2-7|TRBV6-6
CASVQGYYEQYF
>TRBJ1-2|TRBV4-1
CASSQAAQGVSYGYTF
>TRBJ2-7|TRBV5-6
CASSLTSQSSYEQYF
>TRBJ2-7|TRBV7-8
CASSLVLPGHPGHEQYF
>TRBJ2-3|TRBV11-3
CASSLGGEGADTQYF
>TRBJ2-7|TRBV6-2/TRBV6-3
CASSYGQVYEQYF
>TRBJ1-1|TRBV4-1
CASSQDPQGAEAFF
>TRBJ1-2|TRBV6-1
CASTLSPVAYGYTF
>TRBJ1-5|TRBV20-1
CSARESGVNQPQHF
>TRBJ2-1|TRBV20-1
CSARDGSGGAEEQFF
>TRBJ1-2|TRBV5-6
CASSGDSFYGYTF
>TRBJ1-5|TRBV11-2
CASSLGQNQPQHF
>TRBJ2-6|TRBV5-1
CASSLTGPPGANVLTF
>TRBJ2-1|TRBV2
CATGAGGINEQFF
>TRBJ2-3|TRBV9
CASSSGGGDTQYF
>TRBJ1-2|TRBV20-1
CSAREGNRANGYTF
>TRBJ1-3|TRBV2
CASIFLNSGNTIYF
>TRBJ1-5|TRBV6-2/TRBV6-3
CASSFPINQPQHF